The rows below give T cell receptor beta chains drawn from one sample of a study of beta chain features in type 1 diabetes. The method was immunoSEQ multiplex PCR; TCRdb's version includes in-frame clones alone and lacks a portion of them. Among hundreds of thousands of clones listed, around an eighth were seen once. Sequenced material: naive CD4+ T cells from blood. These receptors all stem from a young man with type 1 diabetes. The CDR3 runs from the conserved cysteine through the conserved F or W. Fields, in order: clone size, J gene, V gene, D gene, CDR3 protein, CDR3 DNA. D genes are given only for firm matches. Not all rows give a size; the values are once, few, many and, for expanded clones, a class.

clone_size: few
j_call: TRBJ2-6
v_call: TRBV5-1
d_call: -
cdr3_aa: CASSLMDSGANVLTF
cdr3_nt: TGCGCCAGCAGCTTGATGGACTCTGGGGCCAACGTCCTGACTTTC

clone_size: -
j_call: TRBJ1-5
v_call: TRBV9
d_call: TRBD1
cdr3_aa: CASSTQPGQGALSNQPQHF
cdr3_nt: TGTGCCAGCAGCACTCAGCCGGGACAGGGGGCGCTTAGCAATCAGCCCCAGCATTTT

clone_size: few
j_call: TRBJ2-7
v_call: TRBV30
d_call: TRBD1
cdr3_aa: CAWSLRDRVYEQYF
cdr3_nt: TGTGCCTGGAGTCTACGGGACAGGGTCTACGAGCAGTACTTC

clone_size: few
j_call: TRBJ1-3
v_call: TRBV30
d_call: -
cdr3_aa: CAWSAKASGNTIYF
cdr3_nt: TGTGCCTGGAGTGCTAAGGCTTCTGGAAACACCATATATTTT

clone_size: few
j_call: TRBJ1-3
v_call: TRBV7-6
d_call: -
cdr3_aa: CASSLAGEDTIYF
cdr3_nt: TGTGCCAGCAGCTTAGCCGGGGAGGACACCATATATTTT

clone_size: -
j_call: TRBJ1-1
v_call: TRBV4-1
d_call: TRBD1
cdr3_aa: CASKGQDPLKAFF
cdr3_nt: TGCGCCAGCAAAGGACAGGACCCCCTGAAAGCTTTCTTT

clone_size: few
j_call: TRBJ1-1
v_call: TRBV10-1
d_call: -
cdr3_aa: CAGGTSRAFF
cdr3_nt: TGCGCCGGAGGGACCAGTCGAGCTTTCTTT

clone_size: few
j_call: TRBJ2-7
v_call: TRBV5-1
d_call: -
cdr3_aa: CASSFPDGWSEQYF
cdr3_nt: TGCGCCAGCAGCTTTCCTGACGGGTGGAGCGAGCAGTACTTC

clone_size: -
j_call: TRBJ1-1
v_call: TRBV11-1
d_call: TRBD1
cdr3_aa: CASSLSTGGTEAFF
cdr3_nt: TGTGCCAGCAGCCTCTCGACAGGGGGCACTGAAGCTTTCTTT

clone_size: -
j_call: TRBJ2-1
v_call: TRBV5-1
d_call: TRBD2
cdr3_aa: CASSPAGLAGGHSLNEQFF
cdr3_nt: TGCGCCAGCAGCCCCGCCGGACTAGCGGGGGGCCATTCCCTAAATGAGCAGTTCTTC

clone_size: -
j_call: TRBJ1-1
v_call: TRBV30
d_call: -
cdr3_aa: CAWSYQGPTEAFF
cdr3_nt: TGTGCCTGGAGTTATCAGGGTCCCACTGAAGCTTTCTTT

clone_size: few
j_call: TRBJ1-2
v_call: TRBV9
d_call: -
cdr3_aa: CASSVESRSYGYTF
cdr3_nt: TGTGCCAGCAGCGTAGAGAGCAGGAGCTATGGCTACACCTTC

clone_size: -
j_call: TRBJ2-2
v_call: TRBV7-9
d_call: TRBD1
cdr3_aa: CASSLRQGTNTGELFF
cdr3_nt: TGTGCCAGCAGCTTGAGACAGGGAACGAACACCGGGGAGCTGTTTTTT

clone_size: -
j_call: TRBJ2-3
v_call: TRBV5-1
d_call: TRBD2
cdr3_aa: CASSPTSGEWGTQYF
cdr3_nt: TGCGCCAGCAGCCCGACTAGCGGGGAATGGGGTACGCAGTATTTT

clone_size: few
j_call: TRBJ2-3
v_call: TRBV25-1
d_call: TRBD1
cdr3_aa: CASSSRTGGTDTQYF
cdr3_nt: TGTGCCAGCAGTTCCCGGACAGGGGGCACAGATACGCAGTATTTT

clone_size: -
j_call: TRBJ2-5
v_call: TRBV28
d_call: TRBD2
cdr3_aa: CASRVGGAGEETQYF
cdr3_nt: TGTGCCAGCAGGGTCGGAGGGGCGGGAGAGGAGACCCAGTACTTC

clone_size: few
j_call: TRBJ1-2
v_call: TRBV9
d_call: -
cdr3_aa: CASRTGGGHYGYTF
cdr3_nt: TGTGCCAGCCGTACTGGGGGCGGGCACTATGGCTACACCTTC

clone_size: few
j_call: TRBJ2-1
v_call: TRBV5-4
d_call: TRBD2
cdr3_aa: CASSLERREGVF
cdr3_nt: TGTGCCAGCAGCCTGGAGAGGCGGGAGGGCGTCTTC

clone_size: -
j_call: TRBJ2-1
v_call: TRBV18
d_call: -
cdr3_aa: CASSPNARDNEQFF
cdr3_nt: TGTGCCAGCTCACCAAATGCGAGGGACAATGAGCAGTTCTTC

clone_size: few
j_call: TRBJ1-2
v_call: TRBV27
d_call: -
cdr3_aa: CASSNRGYYGYTF
cdr3_nt: TGTGCCAGCAGCAATCGCGGATACTATGGCTACACCTTC

clone_size: -
j_call: TRBJ2-3
v_call: TRBV7-3
d_call: -
cdr3_aa: CASGSGGTDTQYF
cdr3_nt: TGTGCCAGCGGATCGGGGGGCACAGATACGCAGTATTTT

clone_size: -
j_call: TRBJ1-3
v_call: TRBV29-1
d_call: -
cdr3_aa: CSYKTSVSGNTIYF
cdr3_nt: TGCAGCTACAAGACGTCCGTCTCTGGAAACACCATATATTTT

clone_size: few
j_call: TRBJ2-7
v_call: TRBV6-5
d_call: TRBD2
cdr3_aa: CASSYSLAGGYEQYF
cdr3_nt: TGTGCCAGCAGTTACTCGCTAGCGGGAGGTTACGAGCAGTACTTC

clone_size: -
j_call: TRBJ1-5
v_call: TRBV2
d_call: -
cdr3_aa: CASRDSNQPQHF
cdr3_nt: TGTGCCAGCCGGGACAGCAATCAGCCCCAGCATTTT

clone_size: few
j_call: TRBJ2-5
v_call: TRBV29-1
d_call: TRBD2
cdr3_aa: CSVEDGRAGAHETQYF
cdr3_nt: TGCAGCGTTGAAGACGGTCGAGCGGGAGCCCATGAGACCCAGTACTTC

clone_size: -
j_call: TRBJ1-1
v_call: TRBV18
d_call: -
cdr3_aa: CASSPGFLTEAFF
cdr3_nt: TGTGCCAGCTCACCAGGATTTCTCACTGAAGCTTTCTTT

clone_size: -
j_call: TRBJ1-1
v_call: TRBV18
d_call: -
cdr3_aa: CASAPSNTEAFF
cdr3_nt: TGTGCCAGCGCCCCGTCCAACACTGAAGCTTTCTTT

clone_size: -
j_call: TRBJ1-2
v_call: TRBV15
d_call: TRBD1
cdr3_aa: CATSRAETGGPDGYTF
cdr3_nt: TGTGCCACCAGCAGAGCCGAGACAGGGGGCCCGGATGGCTACACCTTC

clone_size: few
j_call: TRBJ1-1
v_call: TRBV7-9
d_call: -
cdr3_aa: CASTVAENTEAFF
cdr3_nt: TGTGCCAGCACAGTGGCGGAGAACACTGAAGCTTTCTTT

clone_size: few
j_call: TRBJ1-4
v_call: TRBV7-2
d_call: -
cdr3_aa: CASSLSTGYGEKLFF
cdr3_nt: TGTGCCAGCAGCCTTTCAACGGGCTATGGTGAAAAACTGTTTTTT

clone_size: -
j_call: TRBJ2-1
v_call: TRBV19
d_call: -
cdr3_aa: CASSIGLTSYNEQFF
cdr3_nt: TGTGCCAGTAGTATTGGACTAACTTCCTACAATGAGCAGTTCTTC

clone_size: -
j_call: TRBJ2-7
v_call: TRBV4-2
d_call: TRBD1
cdr3_aa: CASSQDGDRGWYEQYF
cdr3_nt: TGTGCCAGCAGCCAAGATGGGGACAGGGGCTGGTACGAGCAGTACTTC

clone_size: few
j_call: TRBJ2-7
v_call: TRBV7-2
d_call: TRBD1
cdr3_aa: CASSESRDRIYEQYF
cdr3_nt: TGTGCCAGCAGCGAGAGCCGGGACAGAATCTACGAGCAGTACTTC

clone_size: few
j_call: TRBJ2-2
v_call: TRBV19
d_call: -
cdr3_aa: CASSILEVHTGELFF
cdr3_nt: TGTGCCAGTAGTATCCTAGAGGTTCACACCGGGGAGCTGTTTTTT

clone_size: -
j_call: TRBJ2-5
v_call: TRBV7-8
d_call: -
cdr3_aa: CASSLALPDKETQYF
cdr3_nt: TGTGCCAGCAGCTTAGCACTGCCTGATAAAGAGACCCAGTACTTC

clone_size: few
j_call: TRBJ1-2
v_call: TRBV10-3
d_call: -
cdr3_aa: CAISEWQGDYGYTF
cdr3_nt: TGTGCCATCAGTGAGTGGCAGGGCGACTATGGCTACACCTTC

clone_size: few
j_call: TRBJ2-7
v_call: TRBV28
d_call: -
cdr3_aa: CASSSWRNYEQYF
cdr3_nt: TGTGCCAGCAGTTCGTGGAGGAACTACGAGCAGTACTTC

clone_size: few
j_call: TRBJ2-5
v_call: TRBV2
d_call: -
cdr3_aa: CASSEVWGRTQYF
cdr3_nt: TGTGCCAGCAGTGAGGTGTGGGGTCGGACCCAGTACTTC

clone_size: -
j_call: TRBJ2-7
v_call: TRBV7-9
d_call: -
cdr3_aa: CASSIVWDEQYF
cdr3_nt: TGTGCCAGCAGCATAGTCTGGGACGAGCAGTACTTC

clone_size: few
j_call: TRBJ2-7
v_call: TRBV4-2
d_call: TRBD2
cdr3_aa: CASRGGLLAGYEQYF
cdr3_nt: TGTGCCAGCAGGGGGGGTCTTCTAGCGGGGTACGAGCAGTACTTC

clone_size: few
j_call: TRBJ2-7
v_call: TRBV7-2
d_call: -
cdr3_aa: CASSLGTGYYEQYF
cdr3_nt: TGTGCCAGCAGCTTAGGAACAGGGTACTACGAGCAGTACTTC

clone_size: -
j_call: TRBJ2-1
v_call: TRBV5-4
d_call: -
cdr3_aa: CASSLARLDEQFF
cdr3_nt: TGTGCCAGCAGCTTGGCTCGGCTCGATGAGCAGTTCTTC

clone_size: few
j_call: TRBJ2-3
v_call: TRBV30
d_call: -
cdr3_aa: CAWTPGVEDTQYF
cdr3_nt: TGTGCCTGGACGCCAGGGGTGGAAGATACGCAGTATTTT

clone_size: few
j_call: TRBJ1-2
v_call: TRBV7-9
d_call: -
cdr3_aa: CASSTGGAQGSGYGYTF
cdr3_nt: TGTGCCAGCAGCACCGGAGGGGCCCAGGGGTCGGGCTATGGCTACACCTTC

clone_size: -
j_call: TRBJ2-6
v_call: TRBV7-3
d_call: -
cdr3_aa: CASSPLRGPGANVLTF
cdr3_nt: TGTGCCAGCAGCCCACTGCGGGGGCCTGGGGCCAACGTCCTGACTTTC

clone_size: few
j_call: TRBJ1-5
v_call: TRBV7-2
d_call: -
cdr3_aa: CASSSALSNQPQHF
cdr3_nt: TGTGCCAGCAGCTCTGCCCTGAGCAATCAGCCCCAGCATTTT

clone_size: few
j_call: TRBJ1-4
v_call: TRBV5-1
d_call: TRBD1
cdr3_aa: CASSLTGVTNEKLFF
cdr3_nt: TGCGCCAGCAGCCTCACAGGGGTAACTAATGAAAAACTGTTTTTT

clone_size: -
j_call: TRBJ2-5
v_call: TRBV9
d_call: TRBD2
cdr3_aa: CASSVGLAEETQYF
cdr3_nt: TGTGCCAGCAGCGTAGGACTAGCGGAAGAGACCCAGTACTTC

clone_size: few
j_call: TRBJ1-1
v_call: TRBV4-1
d_call: -
cdr3_aa: CASSLRPDTEAFF
cdr3_nt: TGCGCCAGCAGTCTACGACCCGACACTGAAGCTTTCTTT

clone_size: -
j_call: TRBJ2-5
v_call: TRBV10-3
d_call: TRBD1
cdr3_aa: CAISGQGQGEGETQYF
cdr3_nt: TGTGCCATCAGTGGACAGGGACAGGGTGAGGGGGAGACCCAGTACTTC

clone_size: -
j_call: TRBJ1-1
v_call: TRBV13
d_call: -
cdr3_aa: CASSLLKGVGTEAFF
cdr3_nt: TGTGCCAGCAGCCTCCTAAAAGGGGTTGGGACTGAAGCTTTCTTT

clone_size: few
j_call: TRBJ2-5
v_call: TRBV10-3
d_call: -
cdr3_aa: CAISGTEETQYF
cdr3_nt: TGTGCCATCAGTGGGACAGAAGAGACCCAGTACTTC

clone_size: -
j_call: TRBJ2-2
v_call: TRBV7-9
d_call: TRBD1
cdr3_aa: CASSAPGQGNTGELFF
cdr3_nt: TGTGCCAGCAGCGCCCCGGGACAGGGGAACACCGGGGAGCTGTTTTTT

clone_size: -
j_call: TRBJ2-1
v_call: TRBV4-2
d_call: -
cdr3_aa: CASSLPAAYNEQFF
cdr3_nt: TGTGCCAGCAGTCTTCCGGCCGCCTACAATGAGCAGTTCTTC